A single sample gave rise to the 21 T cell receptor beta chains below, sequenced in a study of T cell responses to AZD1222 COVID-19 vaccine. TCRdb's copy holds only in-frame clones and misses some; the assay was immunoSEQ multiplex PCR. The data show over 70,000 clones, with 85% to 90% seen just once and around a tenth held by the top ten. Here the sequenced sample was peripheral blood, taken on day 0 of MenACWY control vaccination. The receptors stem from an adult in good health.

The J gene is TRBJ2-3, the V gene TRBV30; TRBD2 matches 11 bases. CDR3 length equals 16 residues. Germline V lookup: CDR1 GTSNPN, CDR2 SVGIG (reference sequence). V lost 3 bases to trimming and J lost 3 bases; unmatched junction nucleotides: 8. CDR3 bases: TGTGCCTGGAGACTTAGCGGGGGGGCGCGGACAGATACGCAGTATTTT. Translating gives CAWRLSGGARTDTQYF.

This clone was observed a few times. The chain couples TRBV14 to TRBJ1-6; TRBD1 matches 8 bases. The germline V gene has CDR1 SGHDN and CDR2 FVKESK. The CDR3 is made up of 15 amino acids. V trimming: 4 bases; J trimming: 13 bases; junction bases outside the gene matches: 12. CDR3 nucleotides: TGTGCCAGCAGCCCCCAGGGGGCATTTATTTCGCCCCTCCACTTT. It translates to CASSPQGAFISPLHF.

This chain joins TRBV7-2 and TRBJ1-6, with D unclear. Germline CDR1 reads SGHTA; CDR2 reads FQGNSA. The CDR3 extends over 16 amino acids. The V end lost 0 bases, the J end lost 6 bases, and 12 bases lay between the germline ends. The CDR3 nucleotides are TGTGCCAGCAGCTTAGCCCCACCGGGCATTAATTCACCCCTCCACTTT. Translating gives CASSLAPPGINSPLHF.

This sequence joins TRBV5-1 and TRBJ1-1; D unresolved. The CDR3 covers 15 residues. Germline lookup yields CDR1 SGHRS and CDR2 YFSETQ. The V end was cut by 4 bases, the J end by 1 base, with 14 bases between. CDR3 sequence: CASSLLPQANTEAFF. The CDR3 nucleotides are TGCGCCAGCAGCCTCCTTCCCCAGGCGAACACTGAAGCTTTCTTT.

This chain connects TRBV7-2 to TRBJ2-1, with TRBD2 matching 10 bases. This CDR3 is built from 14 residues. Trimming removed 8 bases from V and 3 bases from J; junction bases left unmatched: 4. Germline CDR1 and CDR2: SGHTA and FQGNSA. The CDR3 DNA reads TGTGCCAGCGGACCTAGCGGGGGCTACAATGAGCAGTTCTTC. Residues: CASGPSGGYNEQFF.

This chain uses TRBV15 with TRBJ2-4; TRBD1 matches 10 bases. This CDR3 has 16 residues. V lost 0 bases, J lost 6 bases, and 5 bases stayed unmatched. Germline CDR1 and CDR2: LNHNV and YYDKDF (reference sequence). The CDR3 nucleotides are TGTGCCACCAGCAGAGATGGGACAGGGGTTTTAAACATTCAGTACTTC. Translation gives CATSRDGTGVLNIQYF.

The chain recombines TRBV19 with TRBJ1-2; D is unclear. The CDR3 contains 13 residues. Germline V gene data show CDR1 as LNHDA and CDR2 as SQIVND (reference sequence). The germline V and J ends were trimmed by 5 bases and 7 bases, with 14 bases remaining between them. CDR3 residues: CASSPPFQSGYTF. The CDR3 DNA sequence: TGTGCCAGTAGTCCCCCGTTTCAGAGTGGCTACACCTTC. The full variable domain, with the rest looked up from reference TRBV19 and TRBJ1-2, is DGGITQSPKYLFRKEGQNVTLSCEQNLNHDAMYWYRQDPGQGLRLIYYSQIVNDFQKGDIAEGYSVSREKKESFPLTVTSAQKNPTAFYLCASSPPFQSGYTFGSGTRLTVV.

The CDR3 protein is CASSLGTGSYNEQFF. As DNA, the CDR3 is TGTGCCAGCAGTTTAGGGACAGGGAGCTACAATGAGCAGTTCTTC. The chain carries TRBV27 and TRBJ2-1; the match to TRBD1 covers 9 bases. CDR1 MNHEY and CDR2 SMNVEV come from the germline V gene (reference sequence). J gave up 3 bases and V 2 bases, and 2 bases lay outside the gene matches. The CDR3 is 15 amino acids.

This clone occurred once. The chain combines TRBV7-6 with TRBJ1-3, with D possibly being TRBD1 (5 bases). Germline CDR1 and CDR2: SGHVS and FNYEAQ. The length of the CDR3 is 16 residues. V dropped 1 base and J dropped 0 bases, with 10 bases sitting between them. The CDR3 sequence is CASSLGSGTSGNTIYF. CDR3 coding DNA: TGTGCCAGCAGCTTAGGGTCCGGGACCTCTGGAAACACCATATATTTT.

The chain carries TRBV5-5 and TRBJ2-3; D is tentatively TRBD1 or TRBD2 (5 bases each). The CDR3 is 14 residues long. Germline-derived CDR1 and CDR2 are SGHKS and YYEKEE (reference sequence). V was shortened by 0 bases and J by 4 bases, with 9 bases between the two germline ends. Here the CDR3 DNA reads TGTGCCAGCAGCTTGGCCCAGGGAGCAGATACGCAGTATTTT. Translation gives CASSLAQGADTQYF.

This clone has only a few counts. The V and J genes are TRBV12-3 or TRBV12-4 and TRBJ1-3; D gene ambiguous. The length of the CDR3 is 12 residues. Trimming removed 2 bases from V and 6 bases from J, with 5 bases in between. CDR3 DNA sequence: TGTGCCAGCAGTTTATGGAAAAACACCATATATTTT. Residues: CASSLWKNTIYF.

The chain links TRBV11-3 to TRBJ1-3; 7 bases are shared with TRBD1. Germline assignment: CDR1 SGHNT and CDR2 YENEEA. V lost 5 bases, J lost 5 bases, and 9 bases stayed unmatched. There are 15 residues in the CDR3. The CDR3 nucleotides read TGTGCCAGCAGCCCGGGCTGGGACAGTAGAAACACCATATATTTT. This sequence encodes CASSPGWDSRNTIYF.

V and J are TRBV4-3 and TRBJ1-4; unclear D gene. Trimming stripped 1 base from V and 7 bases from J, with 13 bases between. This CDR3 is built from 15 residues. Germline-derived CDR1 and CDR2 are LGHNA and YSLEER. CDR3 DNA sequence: TGCGCCAGCAGCCAAGGGGTAGCCTCGGTTGAAAAACTGTTTTTT. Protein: CASSQGVASVEKLFF.

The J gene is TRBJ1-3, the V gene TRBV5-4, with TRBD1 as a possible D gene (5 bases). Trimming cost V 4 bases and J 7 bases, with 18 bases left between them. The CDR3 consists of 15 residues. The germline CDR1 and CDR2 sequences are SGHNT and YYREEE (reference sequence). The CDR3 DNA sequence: TGTGCCAGCAGCCCGTCCCAGGGCATACAGAACACCATATATTTT. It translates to CASSPSQGIQNTIYF. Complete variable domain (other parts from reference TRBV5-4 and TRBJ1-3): ETGVTQSPTHLIKTRGQQVTLRCSSQSGHNTVSWYQQALGQGPQFIFQYYREEENGRGNFPPRFSGLQFPNYSSELNVNALELDDSALYLCASSPSQGIQNTIYFGEGSWLTVV.

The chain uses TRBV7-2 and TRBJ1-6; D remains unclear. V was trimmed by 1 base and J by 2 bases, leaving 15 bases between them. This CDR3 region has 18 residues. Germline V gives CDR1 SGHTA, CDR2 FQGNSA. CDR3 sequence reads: CASSLVPGFGPYNSPLHF. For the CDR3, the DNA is TGTGCCAGCAGCTTAGTCCCGGGATTTGGCCCCTATAATTCACCCCTCCACTTT.

CDR3 DNA sequence: TGTGCCAGCAGTTACGGGGATGGAGCTCTTTTTTATGGCTACACCTTC. It is translated as CASSYGDGALFYGYTF. This chain connects TRBV6-5 to TRBJ1-2; no clear D gene. The V and J ends lost 2 bases and 5 bases respectively, with 18 bases between them. CDR1 and CDR2 (germline): MNHEY, SVGAGI. This CDR3 comprises 16 residues.

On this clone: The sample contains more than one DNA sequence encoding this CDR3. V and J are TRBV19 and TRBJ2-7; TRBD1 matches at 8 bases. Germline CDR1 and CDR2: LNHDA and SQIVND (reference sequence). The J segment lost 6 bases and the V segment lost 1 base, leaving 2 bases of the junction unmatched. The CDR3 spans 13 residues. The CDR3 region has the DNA TGTGCCAGTAGTATAGGGACAGGGTCCGAGCAGTACTTC. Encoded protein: CASSIGTGSEQYF.

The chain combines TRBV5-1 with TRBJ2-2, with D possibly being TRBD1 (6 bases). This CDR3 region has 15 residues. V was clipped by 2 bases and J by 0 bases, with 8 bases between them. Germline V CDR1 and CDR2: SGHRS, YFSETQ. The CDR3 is CASSFDRPNTGELFF. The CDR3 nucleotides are TGCGCCAGCAGCTTCGACAGGCCGAACACCGGGGAGCTGTTTTTT.

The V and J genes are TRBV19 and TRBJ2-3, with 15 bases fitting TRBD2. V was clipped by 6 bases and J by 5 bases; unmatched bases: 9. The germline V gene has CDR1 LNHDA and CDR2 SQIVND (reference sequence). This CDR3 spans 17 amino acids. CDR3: CASSPRTSGGAVDTQYF. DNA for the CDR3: TGTGCCAGTAGCCCCCGGACTAGCGGGGGGGCAGTAGATACGCAGTATTTT.

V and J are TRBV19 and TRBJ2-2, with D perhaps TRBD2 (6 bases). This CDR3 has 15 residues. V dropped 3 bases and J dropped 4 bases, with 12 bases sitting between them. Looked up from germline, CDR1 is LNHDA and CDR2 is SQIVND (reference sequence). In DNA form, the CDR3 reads TGTGCCAGTAGTATGGAGGGTCAGCTCACCGGGGAGCTGTTTTTT. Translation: CASSMEGQLTGELFF.

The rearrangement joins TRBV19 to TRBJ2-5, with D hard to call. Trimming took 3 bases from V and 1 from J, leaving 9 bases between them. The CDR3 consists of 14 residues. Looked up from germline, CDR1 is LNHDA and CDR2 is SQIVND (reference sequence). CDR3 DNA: TGTGCCAGTAGTATCGGTACCTTCCAAGAGACCCAGTACTTC. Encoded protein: CASSIGTFQETQYF.